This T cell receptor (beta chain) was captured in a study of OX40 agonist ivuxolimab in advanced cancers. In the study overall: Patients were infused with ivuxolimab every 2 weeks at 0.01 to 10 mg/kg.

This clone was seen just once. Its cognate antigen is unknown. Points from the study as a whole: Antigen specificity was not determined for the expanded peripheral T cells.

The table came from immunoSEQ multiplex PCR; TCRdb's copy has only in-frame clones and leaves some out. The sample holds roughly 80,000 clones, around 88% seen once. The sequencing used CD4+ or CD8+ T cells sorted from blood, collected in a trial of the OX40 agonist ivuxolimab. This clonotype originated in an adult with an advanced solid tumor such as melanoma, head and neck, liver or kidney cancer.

The CDR3 sequence: CAWSLSPDSVQETQYF. DNA of the CDR3: TGTGCCTGGAGTCTCTCCCCCGACTCGGTCCAAGAGACCCAGTACTTC. V gene TRBV30 combines with J gene TRBJ2-5; no clear D. The CDR3 is made up of 16 amino acids. Germline CDR1 reads GTSNPN; CDR2 reads SVGIG (reference sequence). V was pared by 2 bases and J by 1 base, with 17 bases between.